This T cell receptor (beta chain) comes out of a study of shared clonotypes between healthy human individuals. In the study overall: Ranging from 18 to 49 in age, donors were two women and three men.

Trimming cost V 0 bases and J 4 bases, with 11 bases left between them. Germline values: CDR1 SGHRS, CDR2 YFSETQ. The CDR3 runs 15 residues. Profiled with immunoSEQ multiplex PCR; TCRdb holds only in-frame clones, not every one. The table lists millions of clones, approximately 93% of them singletons. A word on this clone: The same CDR3 arises from other DNA sequences in this sample as well.

Specimen: naive CD4+ T cells from PBMCs. Subset indicated: CD45RA+ positively selected. The sequence came from a man younger than 35 in good health. Some clones in this sample may be carry-over from other donors' samples. The chain combines TRBV5-1 with TRBJ2-1, with D hard to call. CDR3 region: CASSLVATSYNEQFF. CDR3 DNA sequence: TGCGCCAGCAGCTTGGTGGCTACTTCATACAATGAGCAGTTCTTC.